This is a list of T cell receptor beta chains from one sample in a study of cytomegalovirus exposure and HLA in healthy donors. Some clones are missing from TCRdb's copy, which holds only in-frame ones; the method was immunoSEQ multiplex PCR. The table lists 190,000 or so clones, roughly four fifths of them singletons. Specimen: PBMCs. The receptors come from a man in his fifties or sixties in good health and CMV-seronegative. The CDR3 runs from the conserved cysteine through the conserved F or W. Fields, in order: clone size, V gene, J gene, D gene, CDR3 DNA, CDR3 protein. A D gene is named only where the DNA matches it firmly. Where a row states a size, it is once, few, many or the class of an expanded clone; other rows omit it.

>NA|TRBV10-3|TRBJ2-7|NA
TGTGCCATCAGTGAGTTTTCAGGGGCTACGGCCGGGCAGTACTTC
CAISEFSGATAGQYF
>few|TRBV19|TRBJ2-5|TRBD1
TGTGCCAGTAGTACGTTGATAGGGGGCTTCGGAGAGACCCAGTACTTC
CASSTLIGGFGETQYF
>NA|TRBV5-4|TRBJ2-7|TRBD1
TGTGCCAGCAGCCAACAGGGGGCTTACGAGCAGTACTTC
CASSQQGAYEQYF
>NA|TRBV5-6|TRBJ2-1|NA
TGTGCCAGCAGCTTTGTCGTCGGGAGCTCCTACAATGAGCAGTTCTTC
CASSFVVGSSYNEQFF
>NA|TRBV7-9|TRBJ1-2|NA
TGTGCCAGCAGCTTAGGATTTGAGGGTGAAGGCTACACCTTC
CASSLGFEGEGYTF
>NA|TRBV5-1|TRBJ1-4|TRBD1
TGCGCCAGCAGCTTGTGGGGGCTGGTCCGGACAGGGGTCGATCTAATCAATGAAAAACTGTTTTTT
CASSLWGLVRTGVDLINEKLFF
>NA|TRBV6-1|TRBJ1-4|NA
TGTGCCAGCAGGGGCCATATACATGAAAAACTGTTTTTT
CASRGHIHEKLFF
>few|TRBV29-1|TRBJ1-2|NA
TGCAGCGTTGGGGGCGGGAATGGCTACACCTTC
CSVGGGNGYTF
>once|TRBV25-1|TRBJ2-7|NA
TGTGCCAGCAGTCCTTTGGACATCTCCTACGAGCAGTACTTC
CASSPLDISYEQYF
>NA|TRBV5-6|TRBJ1-1|NA
TGTGCCAGCAGCTCGCAGGATAACACTGAAGCTTTCTTT
CASSSQDNTEAFF
>NA|TRBV5-1|TRBJ2-3|TRBD1
TGCGCCAGCAGCGTACAGGGGGCGCGGGGAGCAGATACGCAGTATTTT
CASSVQGARGADTQYF